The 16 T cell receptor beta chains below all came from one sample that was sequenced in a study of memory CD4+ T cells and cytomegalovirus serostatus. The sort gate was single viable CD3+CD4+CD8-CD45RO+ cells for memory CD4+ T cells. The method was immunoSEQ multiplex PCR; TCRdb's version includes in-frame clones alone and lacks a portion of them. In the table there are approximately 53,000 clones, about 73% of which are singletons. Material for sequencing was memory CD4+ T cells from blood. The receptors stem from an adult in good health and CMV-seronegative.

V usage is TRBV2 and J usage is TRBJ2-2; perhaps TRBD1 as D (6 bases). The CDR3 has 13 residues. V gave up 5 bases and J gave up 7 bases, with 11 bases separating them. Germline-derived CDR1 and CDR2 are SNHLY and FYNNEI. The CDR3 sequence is CASSSRGNGELFF. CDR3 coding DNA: TGTGCCAGCAGTTCCAGGGGAAACGGGGAGCTGTTTTTT.

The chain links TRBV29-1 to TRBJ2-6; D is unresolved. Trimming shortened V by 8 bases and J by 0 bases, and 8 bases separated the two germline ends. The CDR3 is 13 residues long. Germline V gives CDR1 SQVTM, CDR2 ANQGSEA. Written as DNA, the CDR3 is TGCAGCTTTAGAGACTCTGGGGCCAACGTCCTGACTTTC. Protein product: CSFRDSGANVLTF.

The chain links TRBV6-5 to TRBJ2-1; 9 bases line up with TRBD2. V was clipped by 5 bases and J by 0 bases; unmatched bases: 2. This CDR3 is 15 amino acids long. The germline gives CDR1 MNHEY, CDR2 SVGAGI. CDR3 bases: TGTGCCAGCAGTCGTAGCGGGAGCTCCTACAATGAGCAGTTCTTC. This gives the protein CASSRSGSSYNEQFF.

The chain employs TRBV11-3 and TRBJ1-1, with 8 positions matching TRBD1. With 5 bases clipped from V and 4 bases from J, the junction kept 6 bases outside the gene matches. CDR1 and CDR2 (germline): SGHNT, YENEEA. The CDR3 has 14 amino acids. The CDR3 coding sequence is TGTGCCAGCAGCCCGCGGACAGGGAGCACTGAAGCTTTCTTT. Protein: CASSPRTGSTEAFF.

The CDR3 loop reads CASRGPGGSSYEQYF. DNA for the CDR3: TGTGCCAGCAGGGGACCCGGGGGGAGCTCCTACGAGCAGTACTTC. This sequence joins TRBV6-6 and TRBJ2-7, with TRBD2 matching 7 bases. Germline assignment: CDR1 MNHNY and CDR2 SVGAGI (reference sequence). V gave up 6 bases and J gave up 0 bases; unmatched junction bases: 8. CDR3 length: 15 amino acids.

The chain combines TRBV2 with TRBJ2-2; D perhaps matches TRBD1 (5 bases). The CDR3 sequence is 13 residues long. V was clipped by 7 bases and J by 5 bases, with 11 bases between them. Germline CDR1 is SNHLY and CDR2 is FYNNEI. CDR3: CASNAGFTGELFF. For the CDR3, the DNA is TGTGCCAGCAATGCAGGGTTTACCGGGGAGCTGTTTTTT.

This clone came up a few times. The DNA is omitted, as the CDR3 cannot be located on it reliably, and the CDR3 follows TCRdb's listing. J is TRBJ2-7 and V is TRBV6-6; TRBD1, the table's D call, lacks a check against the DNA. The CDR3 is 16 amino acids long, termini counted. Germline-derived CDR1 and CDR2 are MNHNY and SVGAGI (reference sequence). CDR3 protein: CASSYSMVGQGASRYF.

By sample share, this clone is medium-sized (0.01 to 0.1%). The CDR3 is CARAATPMNTEAFF. The CDR3 DNA follows: TGTGCCAGAGCAGCTACTCCTATGAACACTGAAGCTTTCTTT. The J gene is TRBJ1-1, the V gene TRBV2, with no clear D. Germline lookup yields CDR1 SNHLY and CDR2 FYNNEI. The CDR3 runs 14 residues. The V and J ends lost 9 bases and 0 bases respectively, with 14 bases between them.

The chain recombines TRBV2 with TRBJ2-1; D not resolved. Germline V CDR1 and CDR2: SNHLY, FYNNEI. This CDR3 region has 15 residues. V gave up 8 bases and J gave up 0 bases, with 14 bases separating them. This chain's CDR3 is CASASPVSSYNEQFF. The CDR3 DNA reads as TGTGCCAGCGCCTCTCCGGTTAGCTCCTACAATGAGCAGTTCTTC.

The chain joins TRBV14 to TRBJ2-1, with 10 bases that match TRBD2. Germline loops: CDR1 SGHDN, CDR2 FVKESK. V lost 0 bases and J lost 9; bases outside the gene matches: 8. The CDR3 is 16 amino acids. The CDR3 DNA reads TGTGCCAGCAGCCAAGATCCTAGCGGGAGATTCACTGAGCAGTTCTTC. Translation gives CASSQDPSGRFTEQFF. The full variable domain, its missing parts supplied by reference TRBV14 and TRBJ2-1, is EAGVTQFPSHSVIEKGQTVTLRCDPISGHDNLYWYRRVMGKEIKFLLHFVKESKQDESGMPNNRFLAERTGGTYSTLKVQPAELEDSGVYFCASSQDPSGRFTEQFFGPGTRLTVL.

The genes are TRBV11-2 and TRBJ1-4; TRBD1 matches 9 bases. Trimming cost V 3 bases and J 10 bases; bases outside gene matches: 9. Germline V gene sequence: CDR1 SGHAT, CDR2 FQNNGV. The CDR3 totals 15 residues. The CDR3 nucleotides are TGTGCCAGCAGCTTGGGGGGACAGGGAGGAGGAAAACTGTTTTTT. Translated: CASSLGGQGGGKLFF.

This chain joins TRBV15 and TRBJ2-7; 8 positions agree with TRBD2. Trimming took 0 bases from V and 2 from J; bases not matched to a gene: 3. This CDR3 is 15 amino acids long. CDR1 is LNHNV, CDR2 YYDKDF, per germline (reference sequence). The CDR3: CATSREQAGAYEQYF. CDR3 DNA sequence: TGTGCCACCAGCAGAGAACAAGCGGGAGCCTACGAGCAGTACTTC.

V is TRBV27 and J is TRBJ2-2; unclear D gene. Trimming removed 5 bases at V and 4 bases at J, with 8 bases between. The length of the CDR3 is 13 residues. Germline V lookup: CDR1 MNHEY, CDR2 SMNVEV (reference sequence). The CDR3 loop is CASSPRATGELFF. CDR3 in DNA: TGTGCCAGCAGTCCCCGGGCCACCGGGGAGCTGTTTTTT.

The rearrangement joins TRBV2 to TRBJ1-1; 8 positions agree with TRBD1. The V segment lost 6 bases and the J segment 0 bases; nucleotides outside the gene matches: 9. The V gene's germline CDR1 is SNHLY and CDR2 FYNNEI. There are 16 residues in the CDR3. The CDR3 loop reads CASRQRQGTMNTEAFF. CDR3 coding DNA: TGTGCCAGCAGACAAAGACAGGGGACTATGAACACTGAAGCTTTCTTT.

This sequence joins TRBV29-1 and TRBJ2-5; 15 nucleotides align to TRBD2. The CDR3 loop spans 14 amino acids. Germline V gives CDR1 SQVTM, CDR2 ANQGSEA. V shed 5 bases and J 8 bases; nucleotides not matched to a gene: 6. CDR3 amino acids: CSVLGLAGGSTQYF. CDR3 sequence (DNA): TGCAGCGTTTTAGGACTAGCGGGAGGGAGTACCCAGTACTTC. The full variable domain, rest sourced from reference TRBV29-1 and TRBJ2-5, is SAVISQKPSRDICQRGTSLTIQCQVDSQVTMMFWYRQQPGQSLTLIATANQGSEATYESGFVIDKFPISRPNLTFSTLTVSNMSPEDSSIYLCSVLGLAGGSTQYFGPGTRLLVL.

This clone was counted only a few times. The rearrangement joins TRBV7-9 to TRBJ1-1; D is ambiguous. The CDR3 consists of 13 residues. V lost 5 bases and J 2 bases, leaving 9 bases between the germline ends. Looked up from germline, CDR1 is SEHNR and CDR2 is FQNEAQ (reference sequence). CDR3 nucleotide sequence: TGTGCCAGCAGCCTCGAGGGAAACACTGAAGCTTTCTTT. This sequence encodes CASSLEGNTEAFF.